The 23 T cell receptor beta chains given below trace back to one sample, sequenced in a study of PD-L1 blockade in urothelial cancer. This table comes from immunoSEQ multiplex PCR, and its TCRdb copy is limited to in-frame clones, with some not included. The sample records 95,000 to 130,000 clones, 85% to 90% being singletons. Time point indicated: peripheral blood 6 weeks after treatment start. The sequenced sample was PBMCs, obtained around atezolizumab (anti-PD-L1) treatment. These TCRs come from a man in his fifties or sixties with urothelial cancer.

V gene TRBV19 combines with J gene TRBJ1-5; a weak D match, TRBD1 (6 bases). Germline V gene lookup returns CDR1 LNHDA and CDR2 SQIVND (reference sequence). This CDR3 is 16 amino acids long. The germline V and J ends were trimmed by 2 bases and 3 bases, with 14 bases remaining between them. DNA for the CDR3: TGTGCCAGTAGTATAAGTTCCTCAGGGGCCAATCAGCCCCAGCATTTT. This codes for CASSISSSGANQPQHF.

V and J are TRBV5-1 and TRBJ2-5; weak D call: TRBD1 (6 bases). Trimming pared 4 bases from V and 4 bases from J, leaving 14 bases between. The germline V gene has CDR1 SGHRS and CDR2 YFSETQ. The CDR3 spans 14 residues. In DNA form, the CDR3 reads TGCGCCAGCAGCGGCGACAGGTCCCGAGAGACCCAGTACTTC. Translating gives CASSGDRSRETQYF.

This chain connects TRBV10-3 to TRBJ1-1; D gene unclear. The CDR3 sequence is 14 residues long. The germline CDR1 and CDR2 sequences are ENHRY and SYGVKD. Deletions cut 4 bases from V and 0 bases from J, with 9 bases between. CDR3 sequence reads: CAISGEAVNTEAFF. The CDR3 nucleotides are TGTGCCATCAGTGGGGAAGCGGTGAACACTGAAGCTTTCTTT.

The chain is built from TRBV6-1 and TRBJ2-2, with TRBD2 matching over 10 bases. Germline V gives CDR1 MNHNS, CDR2 SASEGT. The ends lost 6 bases at V and 5 bases at J; junction bases unmatched: 3. The CDR3 has 14 residues. The CDR3 DNA follows: TGTGCCAGCAGCGGACTAGCGGTAACCGGGGAGCTGTTTTTT. Its protein is CASSGLAVTGELFF.

This clone has just one count. The chain uses TRBV6-1 and TRBJ1-2; D might be TRBD1 (5 bases). V was clipped by 6 bases and J by 1 base, with 6 bases between them. Germline CDR1 and CDR2: MNHNS and SASEGT. The CDR3 contains 12 residues. CDR3 amino acids: CASRTDNYGYTF. CDR3 sequence (DNA): TGTGCCAGCAGGACAGATAACTATGGCTACACCTTC.

V and J are TRBV19 and TRBJ1-1; 10 nucleotides line up with TRBD1. With 4 bases clipped from V and 4 bases from J, the junction kept 6 bases outside the gene matches. Germline V CDR1 and CDR2: LNHDA, SQIVND (reference sequence). This CDR3 has 15 amino acids. CDR3 in amino acids: CASSTPGTGVTEAFF. The CDR3 nucleotides are TGTGCCAGTAGTACGCCCGGGACAGGGGTCACTGAAGCTTTCTTT. The variable domain in full, completed from reference TRBV19 and TRBJ1-1, reads DGGITQSPKYLFRKEGQNVTLSCEQNLNHDAMYWYRQDPGQGLRLIYYSQIVNDFQKGDIAEGYSVSREKKESFPLTVTSAQKNPTAFYLCASSTPGTGVTEAFFGQGTRLTVV.

The chain is built from TRBV28 and TRBJ2-7, with D perhaps TRBD2 (6 bases). This CDR3 is 12 amino acids long. Germline V gene lookup returns CDR1 MDHEN and CDR2 SYDVKM. Trimming pared 4 bases from V and 5 bases from J, leaving 9 bases between. The CDR3, as DNA: TGTGCCAGCAGTTCGTCTAGCGACGAGCAGTACTTC. It encodes CASSSSSDEQYF.

This rearrangement joins TRBV5-4 to TRBJ1-2; 8 bases fit TRBD1. V lost 0 bases to trimming and J lost 7 bases; unmatched junction nucleotides: 2. The V gene's germline CDR1 is SGHNT and CDR2 YYREEE (reference sequence). This CDR3 is 13 amino acids long. CDR3 coding DNA: TGTGCCAGCAGCTTGGACAGGGGGGGTGGCTACACCTTC. Encoded protein: CASSLDRGGGYTF.

The V gene is TRBV7-3, the J gene TRBJ2-1; possibly TRBD1 for D (7 bases). The germline gives CDR1 SGHTA, CDR2 FQGTGA. The CDR3 extends over 19 amino acids. This CDR3 is CAAGGTESGAWSSYNEQFF. CDR3 coding DNA: TGTGCAGCAGGGGGGACCGAGTCAGGGGCTTGGAGCTCCTACAATGAGCAGTTCTTC.

This clone is a singleton in its sample. The chain is built from TRBV25-1 and TRBJ1-3, with D possibly TRBD1 on 5 matching bases. The CDR3 length is 17 residues. Trimming took off 5 bases at V and 0 bases at J, with 17 bases between the two ends. CDR1 is MGHDK and CDR2 is SYGVNS in the germline V gene. The CDR3 DNA reads as TGTGCCAGCAGTCCCATGGGCAGACAGAGCTCTGGAAACACCATATATTTT. Translated: CASSPMGRQSSGNTIYF. The full variable domain, with the rest looked up from reference TRBV25-1 and TRBJ1-3, is EADIYQTPRYLVIGTGKKITLECSQTMGHDKMYWYQQDPGMELHLIHYSYGVNSTEKGDLSSESTVSRIRTEHFPLTLESARPSHTSQYLCASSPMGRQSSGNTIYFGEGSWLTVV.

The chain links TRBV7-9 to TRBJ2-7; 9 nucleotides agree with TRBD1. V trimming: 4 bases; J trimming: 6 bases; junction bases outside the gene matches: 13. Germline lookup yields CDR1 SEHNR and CDR2 FQNEAQ (reference sequence). The CDR3 runs to 16 residues. The CDR3 loop is CASSSQTGGGITEQYF. CDR3 in DNA: TGTGCCAGCAGCTCTCAAACAGGGGGCGGAATTACCGAGCAGTACTTC.

The chain couples TRBV5-5 to TRBJ1-5; 7 bases are shared with TRBD1. Germline V gene data show CDR1 as SGHKS and CDR2 as YYEKEE (reference sequence). V shed 0 bases and J 4 bases; nucleotides not matched to a gene: 7. This CDR3 spans 16 amino acids. Here the CDR3 reads CASSLDHRGGNQPQHF. The CDR3 nucleotides read TGTGCCAGCAGCTTGGATCACAGGGGCGGTAATCAGCCCCAGCATTTT. The whole variable domain, filled in from reference TRBV5-5 and TRBJ1-5, reads DAGVTQSPTHLIKTRGQQVTLRCSPISGHKSVSWYQQVLGQGPQFIFQYYEKEERGRGNFPDRFSARQFPNYSSELNVNALLLGDSALYLCASSLDHRGGNQPQHFGDGTRLSIL.

This clone is a singleton in its sample. The chain links TRBV4-1 to TRBJ1-5; D is ambiguous. Looked up from germline, CDR1 is MGHRA and CDR2 is YSYEKL. V lost 2 bases and J lost 6, with 8 bases in between. The CDR3 is made up of 13 amino acids. CDR3 nucleotide sequence: TGCGCCAGCAGCCAACAGGAAAGTCAGCCCCAGCATTTT. It encodes CASSQQESQPQHF.

The chain has TRBV5-1 and TRBJ2-1; D is ambiguous. CDR1 and CDR2 from the germline V gene are SGHRS and YFSETQ. The ends were cut back, 1 base at V and 4 bases at J, with 12 bases in the middle. CDR3 size: 15 residues. This chain's CDR3 is CASSLFGDSYNEQFF. The DNA of the CDR3 is TGCGCCAGCAGCTTGTTTGGCGACTCATACAATGAGCAGTTCTTC.

This sequence joins TRBV27 and TRBJ1-1, with D possibly being TRBD1 (5 bases). The germline V gene encodes CDR1 MNHEY and CDR2 SMNVEV (reference sequence). Trimming shortened V by 2 bases and J by 0 bases, and 7 bases separated the two germline ends. The CDR3 has 14 residues. The CDR3 DNA is TGTGCCAGCAGTTTAGACAGAATGAACACTGAAGCTTTCTTT. This sequence encodes CASSLDRMNTEAFF.

This rearrangement joins TRBV27 to TRBJ2-3; 9 bases agree with TRBD2. This CDR3 has 13 amino acids. J was trimmed by 5 bases and V by 9 bases; bases with no gene match: 6. Per the germline V gene, CDR1 is MNHEY and CDR2 is SMNVEV (reference sequence). The DNA for the CDR3 is TGTGCCAGTAAAGGACTAGCGAGAGATACGCAGTATTTT. Translating gives CASKGLARDTQYF.

The chain uses TRBV7-9 and TRBJ2-3; D unclear. Germline V gene data show CDR1 as SEHNR and CDR2 as FQNEAQ (reference sequence). This CDR3 has 12 amino acids. Trimming left V 3 bases short and J 4 bases short, with 5 bases between. CDR3 in amino acids: CASSLVADTQYF. CDR3 nucleotide sequence: TGTGCCAGCAGCTTGGTAGCAGATACGCAGTATTTT.

The V and J genes are TRBV18 and TRBJ2-7; 10 bases are shared with TRBD2. The CDR3 is made up of 14 amino acids. Germline CDR1 and CDR2: KGHSH and LQKENI. With 2 bases clipped from V and 4 bases from J, the junction kept 2 bases outside the gene matches. The CDR3 region is CASSPKAGGYEQYF. In DNA, the CDR3 is TGTGCCAGCTCACCAAAAGCGGGAGGGTACGAGCAGTACTTC.

The J gene is TRBJ2-1, the V gene TRBV19; 9 nucleotides match TRBD2. Trimming at V came to 0 bases and at J to 4 bases, leaving 1 base not matched to a gene. Germline assignment: CDR1 LNHDA and CDR2 SQIVND (reference sequence). The length of the CDR3 is 15 residues. As DNA, the CDR3 is TGTGCCAGTAGTATAGAAGCGGGGGGATACAATGAGCAGTTCTTC. Translated, it gives CASSIEAGGYNEQFF.

The chain is built from TRBV10-3 and TRBJ2-1, with TRBD2 matching 13 bases. Germline CDR1 and CDR2: ENHRY and SYGVKD. The CDR3 sequence is 16 residues long. V was clipped by 10 bases and J by 4 bases; unmatched bases: 10. The CDR3 nucleotides read TGTGCCACCAGCCCGAGACTAGCGGGGGGTTACAATGAGCAGTTCTTC. Translation: CATSPRLAGGYNEQFF.

The gene calls are TRBV9 and TRBJ2-6; the D gene is possibly TRBD2 (5 bases). Per the germline V gene, CDR1 is SGDLS and CDR2 is YYNGEE. This CDR3 spans 18 amino acids. V lost 3 bases and J 0 bases, leaving 16 bases between the germline ends. DNA of the CDR3: TGTGCCAGCAGCGACCGGGATCTAGGCGGCTCTGGGGCCAACGTCCTGACTTTC. Its translation is CASSDRDLGGSGANVLTF.

The chain is built from TRBV9 and TRBJ2-5, with 7 positions matching TRBD2. The CDR3 sequence is 16 residues long. The germline CDR1 and CDR2 sequences are SGDLS and YYNGEE. J lost 3 bases, V lost 5 bases, and 13 bases had no gene match. In nucleotides, the CDR3 is TGTGCCAGCAGTTCCGGGACCAACAGCGGGGAAGAGACCCAGTACTTC. Protein product: CASSSGTNSGEETQYF.

This rearrangement joins TRBV5-1 to TRBJ2-2, with TRBD2 as a possible D gene (5 bases). The length of the CDR3 is 15 residues. V lost 1 base and J lost 3, with 10 bases in between. CDR1 is SGHRS and CDR2 is YFSETQ in the germline V gene. The CDR3 coding sequence is TGCGCCAGCAGCTTGCTTCGGGGAGACACCGGGGAGCTGTTTTTT. This codes for CASSLLRGDTGELFF.